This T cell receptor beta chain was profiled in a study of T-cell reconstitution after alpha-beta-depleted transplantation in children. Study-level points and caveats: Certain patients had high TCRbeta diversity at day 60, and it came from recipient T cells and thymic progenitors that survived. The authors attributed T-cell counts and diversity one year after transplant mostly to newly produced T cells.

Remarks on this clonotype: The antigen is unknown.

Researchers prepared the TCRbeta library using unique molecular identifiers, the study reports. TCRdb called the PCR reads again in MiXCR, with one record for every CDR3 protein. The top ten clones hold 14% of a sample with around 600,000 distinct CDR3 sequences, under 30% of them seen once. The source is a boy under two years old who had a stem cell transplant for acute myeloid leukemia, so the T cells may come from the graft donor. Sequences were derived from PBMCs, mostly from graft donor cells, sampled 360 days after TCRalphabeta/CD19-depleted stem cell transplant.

DNA for the CDR3: TGTGCCAGCAGCTCCTTTAAGACCCAGTACTTC. Residues: CASSSFKTQYF. The chain links TRBV3-1 to TRBJ2-5; D unresolved. Germline CDR1 is LGHDT and CDR2 is YNNKEL (reference sequence). This CDR3 comprises 11 residues. V gave up 5 bases and J gave up 6 bases, with 7 bases separating them.